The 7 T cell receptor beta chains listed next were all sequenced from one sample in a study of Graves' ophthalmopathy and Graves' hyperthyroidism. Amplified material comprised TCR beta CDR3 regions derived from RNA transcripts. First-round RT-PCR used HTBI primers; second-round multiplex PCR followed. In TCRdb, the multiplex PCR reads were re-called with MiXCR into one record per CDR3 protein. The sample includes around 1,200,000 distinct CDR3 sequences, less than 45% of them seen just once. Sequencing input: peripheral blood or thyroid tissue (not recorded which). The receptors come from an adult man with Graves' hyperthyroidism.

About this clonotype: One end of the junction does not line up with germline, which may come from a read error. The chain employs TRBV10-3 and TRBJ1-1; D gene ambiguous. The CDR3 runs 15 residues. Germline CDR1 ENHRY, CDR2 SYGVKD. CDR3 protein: CASSFTQLMNTEAFF. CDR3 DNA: TGTGCCAGCAGTTTCACGCAGTTAATGAACACTGAAGCTTTCTTT.

The CDR3 is CASAREQYF. The CDR3 region has the DNA TGTGCCAGCGCCAGGGAGCAGTACTTC. The chain is built from TRBV2 and TRBJ2-7; D remains unclear. CDR1 is SNHLY and CDR2 is FYNNEI in the germline V gene. The CDR3 spans 9 residues. V lost 8 bases and J 7 bases, leaving 6 bases between the germline ends.

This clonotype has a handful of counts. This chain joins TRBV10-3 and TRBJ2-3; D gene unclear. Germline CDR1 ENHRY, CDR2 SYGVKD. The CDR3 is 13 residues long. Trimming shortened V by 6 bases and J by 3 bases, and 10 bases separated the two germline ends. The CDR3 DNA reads TGTGCCATCAGGACGGTTAGTACAGATACGCAGTATTTT. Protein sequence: CAIRTVSTDTQYF.

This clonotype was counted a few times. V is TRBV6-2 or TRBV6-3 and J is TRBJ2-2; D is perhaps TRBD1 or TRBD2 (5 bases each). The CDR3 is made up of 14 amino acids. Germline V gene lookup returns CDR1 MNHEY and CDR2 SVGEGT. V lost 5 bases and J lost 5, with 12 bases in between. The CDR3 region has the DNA TGTGCCAGCAGTAGGACCTGGGGGACCGGGGAGCTGTTTTTT. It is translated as CASSRTWGTGELFF.

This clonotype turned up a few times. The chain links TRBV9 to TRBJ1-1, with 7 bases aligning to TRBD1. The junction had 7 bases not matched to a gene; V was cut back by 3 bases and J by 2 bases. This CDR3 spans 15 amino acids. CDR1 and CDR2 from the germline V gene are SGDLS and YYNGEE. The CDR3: CASSGQGSFNTEAFF. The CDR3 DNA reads TGTGCCAGCAGCGGACAGGGATCTTTCAACACTGAAGCTTTCTTT.

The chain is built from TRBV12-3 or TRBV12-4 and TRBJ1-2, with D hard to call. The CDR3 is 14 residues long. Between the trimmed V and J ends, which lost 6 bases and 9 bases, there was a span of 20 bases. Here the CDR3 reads CASRASGWAGSYTF. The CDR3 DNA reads TGTGCCAGCAGGGCCTCGGGTTGGGCCGGGAGCTACACCTTC.

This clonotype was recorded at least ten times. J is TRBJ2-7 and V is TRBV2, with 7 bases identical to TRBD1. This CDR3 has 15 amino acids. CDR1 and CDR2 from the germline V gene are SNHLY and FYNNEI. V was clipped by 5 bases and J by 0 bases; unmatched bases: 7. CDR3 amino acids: CASSQDRRTSYEQYF. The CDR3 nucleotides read TGTGCCAGCAGTCAGGACAGGAGAACCTCCTACGAGCAGTACTTC.